This T cell receptor (beta chain) was captured by sequencing in a study of identical twins' blood T cells. The three twin pairs were reared together, likely meeting the same infections. Study-wide findings and caveats: Shared CDR3 clonotype counts tracked mainly the product of cloneset sizes. Top TCRbeta clonotypes were shared more with twin than unrelated donors.

V was shortened by 8 bases and J by 0 bases, with 14 bases between the two germline ends. The CDR3 totals 15 residues. Per germline, CDR1 LNHDA and CDR2 SQIVND (reference sequence). Each TCR cDNA library carried sample-specific barcodes on both ends. TCRdb called the 5' RACE reads again in MiXCR, with one record for every CDR3 protein. Of 350,000 to 400,000 distinct CDR3 sequences listed, approximately 30% are singletons. Turning to this clonotype: As yet, its antigen is unknown. This may stem from a read error, because a much larger clone lies one nucleotide away.

Material: PBMCs. This TCR was recovered from a woman between 18 and 50 years old in good health. The chain employs TRBV19 and TRBJ2-1; D is perhaps TRBD2 (6 bases). CDR3 region: CASGPFSGSYNEQFF. CDR3 DNA sequence: TGTGCCAGTGGTCCCTTTAGCGGCTCCTACAATGAGCAGTTCTTC.